Given below is one TCR beta chain in context. TCRdb keeps only in-frame clones here, not all; method: immunoSEQ multiplex PCR. The sample carries just over 9,500 clones, about 78% recorded once. The data are from a study of tumor-infiltrating lymphocytes in localized non-small cell lung cancer. Study overall: Tumor tissue and non-adjacent uninvolved lung came from each patient.

This clonotype was obtained from a human donor with non-small cell lung cancer. The specimen sequenced was lung tumor tissue.

CDR3 protein: CASSIEGARVEKLFF. CDR3 DNA: TGTGCCAGTAGTATAGAAGGGGCACGCGTTGAAAAACTGTTTTTT. The chain combines TRBV19 with TRBJ1-4; D might be TRBD1 (5 bases). The CDR3 runs 15 residues. The ends were cut back, 0 bases at V and 7 bases at J, with 12 bases in the middle. In germline, CDR1 is LNHDA, CDR2 SQIVND (reference sequence).